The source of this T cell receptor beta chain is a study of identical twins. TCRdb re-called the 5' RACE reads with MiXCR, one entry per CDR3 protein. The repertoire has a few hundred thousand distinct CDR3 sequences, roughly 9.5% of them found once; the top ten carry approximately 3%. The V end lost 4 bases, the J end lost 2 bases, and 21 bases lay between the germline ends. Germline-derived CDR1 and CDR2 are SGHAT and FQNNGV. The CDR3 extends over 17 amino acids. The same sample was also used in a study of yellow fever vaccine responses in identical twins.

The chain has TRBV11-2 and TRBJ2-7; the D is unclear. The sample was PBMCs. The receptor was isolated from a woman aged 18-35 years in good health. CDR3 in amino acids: CASSSPKIDTDTYEQYF. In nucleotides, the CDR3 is TGTGCCAGCAGCTCTCCCAAGATAGATACTGACACCTACGAGCAGTACTTC.